Listed here are 31 T cell receptor beta chains from one sample, sequenced in a study of control samples from healthy donors and cancer patients. The method was immunoSEQ multiplex PCR; TCRdb's version includes in-frame clones alone and lacks a portion of them. The top ten hold almost 40% of the sample, which has 100,000 to 150,000 clones, 70% to 90% seen once. What was sequenced was blood. The receptors stem from a man over 45 in good health.

The table lists this clone with a few counts. V usage is TRBV19 and J usage is TRBJ1-6; no reliable D call. The CDR3 runs 16 residues. V was pared by 4 bases and J by 9 bases, with 19 bases between. The germline CDR1 and CDR2 sequences are LNHDA and SQIVND (reference sequence). CDR3 sequence: CASSTTLARKRSPLHF. The CDR3 nucleotides read TGTGCCAGTAGTACAACCCTGGCCCGTAAGCGTTCACCCCTCCACTTT. The variable domain in full, with the rest retrieved from reference TRBV19 and TRBJ1-6, is DGGITQSPKYLFRKEGQNVTLSCEQNLNHDAMYWYRQDPGQGLRLIYYSQIVNDFQKGDIAEGYSVSREKKESFPLTVTSAQKNPTAFYLCASSTTLARKRSPLHFGNGTRLTVT.

The CDR3 DNA sequence: TGTGCCATCAGTGGCCGGGACAGGGGGTTATTAAGCAATCAGCCCCAGCATTTT. Translating gives CAISGRDRGLLSNQPQHF. This chain uses TRBV10-3 with TRBJ1-5, with 11 bases aligning to TRBD1. CDR1 and CDR2 from the germline V gene are ENHRY and SYGVKD. The V and J ends lost 4 bases and 1 base, in that order; junction bases with no gene match: 9. The CDR3 extends over 18 amino acids.

The rearrangement joins TRBV7-2 to TRBJ2-3; TRBD2 matches at 9 bases. CDR1 and CDR2 (germline): SGHTA, FQGNSA. The CDR3 length is 15 residues. V lost 4 bases and J lost 3; bases outside the gene matches: 5. In DNA form, the CDR3 reads TGTGCCAGCAGCTCCCGACTAGCGGCTACAGATACGCAGTATTTT. Translated, it gives CASSSRLAATDTQYF.

In this sample, this clone turned up a few times. The rearrangement joins TRBV30 to TRBJ1-2; 10 bases line up with TRBD1. Germline V gene data show CDR1 as GTSNPN and CDR2 as SVGIG (reference sequence). There are 13 residues in the CDR3. V shed 4 bases and J 12 bases; nucleotides not matched to a gene: 11. The CDR3 spells CAWTPGTGEMNTF. CDR3 DNA sequence: TGTGCCTGGACTCCCGGGACAGGGGAGATGAACACCTTC. The full variable domain, its missing parts supplied by reference TRBV30 and TRBJ1-2, is SQTIHQWPATLVQPVGSPLSLECTVEGTSNPNLYWYRQAAGRGLQLLFYSVGIGQISSEVPQNLSASRPQDRQFILSSKKLLLSDSGFYLCAWTPGTGEMNTFGSGTRLTVV.

The J gene is TRBJ1-5, the V gene TRBV19; D might be TRBD1 (6 bases). Trimming stripped 5 bases from V and 2 bases from J, with 13 bases between. The germline gives CDR1 LNHDA, CDR2 SQIVND (reference sequence). The CDR3 contains 15 residues. In DNA, the CDR3 is TGTGCCAGTAGTCTCACAGGGCAGGGCAATCAGCCCCAGCATTTT. Residues: CASSLTGQGNQPQHF. Full variable domain (remainder filled in from reference TRBV19 and TRBJ1-5): DGGITQSPKYLFRKEGQNVTLSCEQNLNHDAMYWYRQDPGQGLRLIYYSQIVNDFQKGDIAEGYSVSREKKESFPLTVTSAQKNPTAFYLCASSLTGQGNQPQHFGDGTRLSIL.

The chain couples TRBV30 to TRBJ1-1; tentatively, D is TRBD1 (5 bases). This CDR3 has 15 amino acids. Germline V CDR1 and CDR2: GTSNPN, SVGIG (reference sequence). V dropped 2 bases and J dropped 7 bases, with 20 bases sitting between them. CDR3 region: CAWSRPHSGAFEAFF. The CDR3 region has the DNA TGTGCCTGGAGTAGGCCCCACAGTGGGGCATTTGAAGCTTTCTTT.

The V and J genes are TRBV7-2 and TRBJ1-2; tentatively, D is TRBD1 (6 bases). The CDR3 contains 15 residues. Trimming took 0 bases from V and 2 from J, leaving 10 bases between them. Germline assignment: CDR1 SGHTA and CDR2 FQGNSA. CDR3 sequence: CASSLARGMNYGYTF. The CDR3 region has the DNA TGTGCCAGCAGCTTAGCGAGGGGGATGAACTATGGCTACACCTTC.

The rearrangement joins TRBV2 to TRBJ2-2, with a possible D match to TRBD2 (6 bases). Germline V gene sequence: CDR1 SNHLY, CDR2 FYNNEI. This CDR3 has 14 amino acids. V was shortened by 5 bases and J by 2 bases, with 9 bases between the two germline ends. The CDR3 DNA follows: TGTGCCAGCAGTCTCGGACTAAACACCGGGGAGCTGTTTTTT. This gives the protein CASSLGLNTGELFF.

The chain carries TRBV29-1 and TRBJ2-7; the D is unclear. The CDR3 is made up of 12 amino acids. Trimming removed 4 bases from V and 2 bases from J, with 9 bases in between. The V gene's germline CDR1 is SQVTM and CDR2 ANQGSEA. The CDR3 region has the DNA TGCAGCGTTGGTCCCGCCGCCTACGAGCAGTACTTC. Protein product: CSVGPAAYEQYF.

The V gene is TRBV29-1, the J gene TRBJ1-1; weak D call: TRBD1 (6 bases). The CDR3 spans 12 residues. With 4 bases removed from V and 1 base from J, the gap between germline ends came to 7 bases. Germline CDR1 is SQVTM and CDR2 is ANQGSEA. CDR3 DNA: TGCAGCGTTGTAGGGGGGAACACTGAAGCTTTCTTT. Translation: CSVVGGNTEAFF.

The rearrangement joins TRBV5-1 to TRBJ1-1; D is ambiguous. CDR3 length equals 13 residues. CDR1 and CDR2 from the germline V gene are SGHRS and YFSETQ. The V end was cut by 4 bases, the J end by 1 base, with 8 bases between. CDR3 bases: TGCGCCAGCAGCGGTGACCCGAACACTGAAGCTTTCTTT. Its translation is CASSGDPNTEAFF.

The chain has TRBV11-2 and TRBJ1-1; a weak D match, TRBD1 (6 bases). The V gene's germline CDR1 is SGHAT and CDR2 FQNNGV. With 0 bases removed from V and 1 base from J, the gap between germline ends came to 21 bases. The CDR3 totals 19 residues. The CDR3 loop reads CASSLDPLGEGEGNTEAFF. DNA for the CDR3: TGTGCCAGCAGCTTAGATCCCCTGGGCGAGGGGGAAGGGAACACTGAAGCTTTCTTT.

J is TRBJ2-7 and V is TRBV2; D remains ambiguous. Trimming shortened V by 1 base and J by 1 base, and 11 bases separated the two germline ends. CDR3 length equals 15 residues. Looked up from germline, CDR1 is SNHLY and CDR2 is FYNNEI. The CDR3 region has the DNA TGTGCCAGCAGTGAAGTGGTTGTCAGTTCCTACGAGCAGTACTTC. Its translation is CASSEVVVSSYEQYF.

V usage is TRBV12-2 and J usage is TRBJ2-7. TRBV12-2 is recorded as a pseudogene. This CDR3 has 16 residues. CDR3 nucleotides: TGTGCAAGTCGCTTAGGGGGAGGGGACAGAGCCTACGAGCAGTACTTC. Protein sequence: CASRLGGGDRAYEQYF.

This sequence joins TRBV24-1 and TRBJ2-1; 9 nucleotides match TRBD2. The CDR3 has 16 amino acids. Germline assignment: CDR1 KGHDR and CDR2 SFDVKD. V lost 3 bases and J lost 4; bases outside the gene matches: 6. The CDR3 loop is CATSDSRAGGYNEQFF. The CDR3 nucleotides are TGTGCCACCAGTGATAGTCGAGCGGGGGGTTACAATGAGCAGTTCTTC.

The chain recombines TRBV10-3 with TRBJ1-2; the D gene is possibly TRBD1 (5 bases). The CDR3 totals 15 residues. Germline V gives CDR1 ENHRY, CDR2 SYGVKD. V was cut by 0 bases and J by 4 bases, with 12 bases left in between. The CDR3 bases are TGTGCCATCAGTGAGTCGGGTACGGGACTCTATGGCTACACCTTC. It specifies CAISESGTGLYGYTF.

With respect to this clone: Relative to the germline gene, one junction end is altered; a read error may explain this. The rearrangement links TRBV5-6 to TRBJ2-2; D is unclear. CDR1 SGHDT and CDR2 YYEEEE come from the germline V gene. The CDR3 extends over 13 amino acids. In DNA, the CDR3 is TGTGCCAGCAGCTTGGCGAATACCGGGGAGCTGTTTTTT. This sequence encodes CASSLANTGELFF.

The CDR3 sequence: CSVGEGFGTDTQYF. CDR3 DNA sequence: TGCAGCGTTGGCGAGGGGTTCGGCACAGATACGCAGTATTTT. This sequence joins TRBV29-1 and TRBJ2-3; D tentatively reads TRBD1 or TRBD2 (5 bases each). Trimming removed 4 bases at V and 1 base at J, with 12 bases between. The germline V gene has CDR1 SQVTM and CDR2 ANQGSEA. The CDR3 extends over 14 amino acids.

This clone was detected only once. This sequence joins TRBV19 and TRBJ1-6; 8 bases agree with TRBD1. Germline values: CDR1 LNHDA, CDR2 SQIVND (reference sequence). V lost 0 bases and J lost 6; bases outside the gene matches: 7. The CDR3 totals 17 residues. The CDR3 is CASSIDLGRGLNSPLHF. In nucleotides, the CDR3 is TGTGCCAGTAGTATAGATCTCGGCAGGGGGCTTAATTCACCCCTCCACTTT. The full variable domain, completed using reference TRBV19 and TRBJ1-6, is DGGITQSPKYLFRKEGQNVTLSCEQNLNHDAMYWYRQDPGQGLRLIYYSQIVNDFQKGDIAEGYSVSREKKESFPLTVTSAQKNPTAFYLCASSIDLGRGLNSPLHFGNGTRLTVT.

As DNA, the CDR3 is TGTGCCAGCAGTGAATCGCAGGACACCGGGGAGCTGTTTTTT. Translation: CASSESQDTGELFF. The chain joins TRBV25-1 to TRBJ2-2; no reliable D call. Germline assignment: CDR1 MGHDK and CDR2 SYGVNS. This CDR3 is built from 14 residues. Trimming stripped 1 base from V and 3 bases from J, with 6 bases between.

The V gene is TRBV19, the J gene TRBJ2-7; D unresolved. The germline gives CDR1 LNHDA, CDR2 SQIVND (reference sequence). The V gene lost 5 bases and the J gene lost 2 bases, with 16 bases spanning the gap. The CDR3 runs 15 residues. The CDR3 sequence: CASSLAHGPTYEQYF. The CDR3, as DNA: TGTGCCAGTAGTTTAGCACACGGGCCAACCTACGAGCAGTACTTC.

In DNA form, the CDR3 reads TGTGCCAGTAGTATCTCAGGGCGTGAAGCTTTCTTT. Translated: CASSISGREAFF. This chain uses TRBV19 with TRBJ1-1; tentatively, D is TRBD1 (5 bases). The V gene's germline CDR1 is LNHDA and CDR2 SQIVND (reference sequence). This CDR3 is 12 amino acids long. Trimming took 3 bases from V and 7 from J, leaving 9 bases between them.

The gene calls are TRBV19 and TRBJ1-2, with 7 positions matching TRBD1. Trimming removed 8 bases from V and 8 bases from J; junction bases left unmatched: 14. There are 14 residues in the CDR3. CDR1 LNHDA and CDR2 SQIVND come from the germline V gene (reference sequence). The CDR3 region is CASATGQLIGGYTF. The CDR3, as DNA: TGTGCCAGTGCAACGGGACAGCTAATTGGCGGCTACACCTTC.

CDR3 in amino acids: CASSYSLAGEYNEQFF. CDR3 coding DNA: TGTGCCAGCAGTTACTCTTTAGCTGGTGAATACAATGAGCAGTTCTTC. The V call is TRBV6-2 or TRBV6-3, the J call TRBJ2-1, with D hard to call. The V and J ends lost 0 bases and 4 bases respectively, with 13 bases between them. The germline CDR1 and CDR2 sequences are MNHEY and SVGEGT. The CDR3 loop spans 16 amino acids.

This clone was seen once. CDR3 region: CASSLNVGEGAAYEQYF. The DNA for the CDR3 is TGTGCCAGCAGCTTAAATGTCGGGGAGGGGGCCGCATACGAGCAGTACTTC. The chain recombines TRBV13 with TRBJ2-7; D is perhaps TRBD1 or TRBD2 (7 bases each). The CDR3 has 17 residues. Trimming removed 2 bases from V and 4 bases from J, with 21 bases in between. Germline V gene sequence: CDR1 PRHDT, CDR2 FYEKMQ (reference sequence).

CDR3 bases: TGTGCCAGTAGGCCGGCGGGGGGACAAGAGACCCAGTACTTC. Protein sequence: CASRPAGGQETQYF. The chain employs TRBV19 and TRBJ2-5; TRBD2 aligns across 8 bases. V trimming: 6 bases; J trimming: 2 bases; junction bases outside the gene matches: 5. Germline V gives CDR1 LNHDA, CDR2 SQIVND (reference sequence). This CDR3 spans 14 amino acids.

This chain links TRBV6-6 with TRBJ1-2; 9 bases fit TRBD1. Unmatched junction bases numbered 6, after V lost 5 bases and J lost 8 bases. Germline V gene data show CDR1 as MNHNY and CDR2 as SVGAGI (reference sequence). This CDR3 has 13 residues. In DNA, the CDR3 is TGTGCCAGCAGTCTGGGACAGGGTGACGGCTACACCTTC. It translates to CASSLGQGDGYTF.

The chain couples TRBV5-4 to TRBJ2-2, with D possibly being TRBD2 (7 bases). This CDR3 comprises 17 residues. The germline CDR1 and CDR2 sequences are SGHNT and YYREEE (reference sequence). With 0 bases removed from V and 7 bases from J, the gap between germline ends came to 19 bases. The CDR3 DNA is TGTGCCAGCAGCTTGGCCGGGGGGCCTAATAGTGACGGGGAGCTGTTTTTT. Translating it yields CASSLAGGPNSDGELFF. The entire variable domain, with the rest obtained from reference TRBV5-4 and TRBJ2-2, is as follows: ETGVTQSPTHLIKTRGQQVTLRCSSQSGHNTVSWYQQALGQGPQFIFQYYREEENGRGNFPPRFSGLQFPNYSSELNVNALELDDSALYLCASSLAGGPNSDGELFFGEGSRLTVL.

V usage is TRBV6-2 or TRBV6-3 and J usage is TRBJ2-1; D is unresolved. Germline V lookup: CDR1 MNHEY, CDR2 SVGEGT. The CDR3 is 15 amino acids. Deletions cut 6 bases from V and 0 bases from J, with 12 bases between. The CDR3 loop is CASSSHLSSYNEQFF. CDR3 coding DNA: TGTGCCAGCAGCTCACACCTGAGCTCCTACAATGAGCAGTTCTTC.

The chain employs TRBV4-1 and TRBJ2-2, with D tentatively TRBD1 (5 bases). CDR1 is MGHRA and CDR2 is YSYEKL in the germline V gene. Deletions cut 3 bases from V and 7 bases from J, with 9 bases between. The CDR3 totals 13 residues. This CDR3 reads CASSHPQGGELFF. CDR3 sequence (DNA): TGCGCCAGCAGCCACCCCCAGGGCGGGGAGCTGTTTTTT.

The rearrangement links TRBV15 to TRBJ1-3; D not certain. Germline values: CDR1 LNHNV, CDR2 YYDKDF (reference sequence). V was shortened by 4 bases and J by 0 bases, with 4 bases between the two germline ends. The CDR3 consists of 13 residues. The CDR3 coding sequence is TGTGCCACCAGCATTAACTCTGGAAACACCATATATTTT. Translation: CATSINSGNTIYF.